This T cell receptor beta chain was observed in a study of cytomegalovirus exposure and HLA in healthy donors. Germline V gives CDR1 MNHNS, CDR2 SASEGT. This CDR3 has 12 residues. V lost 8 bases and J 1 base, leaving 7 bases between the germline ends. Primers for the PCR totalled 60 Vbeta and 13 Jbeta. Clones were sequenced by immunoSEQ multiplex PCR, and TCRdb holds only the in-frame ones, with some missing. The data contain about 120,000 clones, less than 85% of them singletons. The chain employs TRBV6-1 and TRBJ2-3, with D maybe TRBD2 (6 bases). This clonotype originated in a young man in good health and CMV-seronegative. Specimen: PBMCs. CDR3 protein: CASQRGTDTQYF. In DNA, the CDR3 is TGTGCCAGCCAGCGGGGCACAGATACGCAGTATTTT.